Presented here are 27 T cell receptor beta chains from one specimen sequenced in a study of OX40 agonist ivuxolimab in advanced cancers. Clones were read by immunoSEQ multiplex PCR, and TCRdb kept only the in-frame ones, dropping some. The data contain 86,000 or so clones, roughly nine tenths of them singletons. The specimen was CD4+ or CD8+ T cells sorted from blood, collected in a trial of the OX40 agonist ivuxolimab. The receptor set was obtained from an adult with an advanced solid tumor such as melanoma, head and neck, liver or kidney cancer.

This chain connects TRBV5-1 to TRBJ1-1; D is unclear. This CDR3 is 16 amino acids long. V was cut by 4 bases and J by 0 bases, with 16 bases left in between. CDR1 and CDR2 from the germline V gene are SGHRS and YFSETQ. The CDR3 region has the DNA TGCGCCAGCAGCCCGGTCCCTCTGTTCATGAACACTGAAGCTTTCTTT. As protein: CASSPVPLFMNTEAFF.

This chain joins TRBV19 and TRBJ1-2, with 8 bases fitting TRBD1. The germline V gene encodes CDR1 LNHDA and CDR2 SQIVND (reference sequence). V lost 9 bases and J lost 2; bases outside the gene matches: 11. CDR3 length: 15 residues. The CDR3 loop reads CASFNQQGGNYGYTF. The DNA for the CDR3 is TGTGCCAGCTTTAACCAACAGGGGGGCAACTATGGCTACACCTTC.

V gene TRBV30 combines with J gene TRBJ2-5; tentative D call: TRBD1 (6 bases). Germline V CDR1 and CDR2: GTSNPN, SVGIG (reference sequence). This CDR3 contains 12 residues. V was shortened by 0 bases and J by 10 bases, with 12 bases between the two germline ends. The CDR3 DNA sequence: TGTGCCTGGAGTGTCACGGGCAGGGGCCAGTACTTC. It encodes CAWSVTGRGQYF.

The chain uses TRBV30 and TRBJ2-3; either TRBD1 or TRBD2 may supply D (6 bases each). The germline CDR1 and CDR2 sequences are GTSNPN and SVGIG (reference sequence). V lost 0 bases, J lost 5 bases, and 15 bases lay in between. This CDR3 comprises 15 residues. CDR3 sequence reads: CAWSVLGGGVDTQYF. For the CDR3, the DNA is TGTGCCTGGAGTGTACTGGGGGGCGGAGTAGATACGCAGTATTTT.

This clone was observed a single time. J is TRBJ2-5 and V is TRBV18; D may be TRBD2 (5 bases). Trimming left V 3 bases short and J 2 bases short, with 13 bases between. CDR1 and CDR2 from the germline V gene are KGHSH and LQKENI. This CDR3 has 15 residues. CDR3 amino acids: CASSPAVSGQETQYF. The CDR3, as DNA: TGTGCCAGCTCACCGGCAGTCAGCGGTCAAGAGACCCAGTACTTC.

The V call is TRBV5-6, the J call TRBJ2-2, with D tentatively TRBD2 (5 bases). Germline lookup yields CDR1 SGHDT and CDR2 YYEEEE. V shed 0 bases and J shed 2 bases, with 8 bases lying between them. The CDR3 runs to 15 residues. CDR3 protein: CASSLGGRNTGELFF. For the CDR3, the DNA is TGTGCCAGCAGCTTGGGAGGGCGAAACACCGGGGAGCTGTTTTTT.

This chain uses TRBV29-1 with TRBJ1-5; maybe TRBD1 (5 bases). Germline V gene lookup returns CDR1 SQVTM and CDR2 ANQGSEA. The CDR3 consists of 12 residues. The CDR3 reads CSAGTVGQPQHF. The DNA of the CDR3 is TGCAGTGCCGGGACCGTCGGGCAGCCCCAGCATTTT. Together with reference TRBV29-1 and TRBJ1-5, the CDR3 gives the full variable domain: SAVISQKPSRDICQRGTSLTIQCQVDSQVTMMFWYRQQPGQSLTLIATANQGSEATYESGFVIDKFPISRPNLTFSTLTVSNMSPEDSSIYLCSAGTVGQPQHFGDGTRLSIL.

This chain connects TRBV2 to TRBJ2-3; 7 nucleotides align to TRBD2. Germline V gene data show CDR1 as SNHLY and CDR2 as FYNNEI. The V gene end was trimmed by 4 bases and the J gene end by 5 bases; junction bases not matched to a gene: 6. The CDR3 spans 14 residues. The CDR3 region has the DNA TGTGCCAGCAGTGGGGGACTAACTGGAGATACGCAGTATTTT. Its translation: CASSGGLTGDTQYF.

CDR3 region: CASSTGLAGAYEQYF. The DNA of the CDR3 is TGCGCCAGCAGCACGGGACTAGCGGGGGCCTACGAGCAGTACTTC. The V and J genes are TRBV5-1 and TRBJ2-7, with 14 bases aligning to TRBD2. The V segment lost 4 bases and the J segment 2 bases; nucleotides outside the gene matches: 2. The CDR3 sequence is 15 residues long. Germline assignment: CDR1 SGHRS and CDR2 YFSETQ.

The chain combines TRBV5-1 with TRBJ1-1; D gene ambiguous. Germline lookup yields CDR1 SGHRS and CDR2 YFSETQ. The CDR3 is made up of 14 amino acids. The V and J ends lost 3 bases and 0 bases respectively, with 9 bases between them. CDR3 coding DNA: TGCGCCAGCAGCTACAGCAGTTTGAACACTGAAGCTTTCTTT. Protein product: CASSYSSLNTEAFF.

The rearrangement uses TRBV30 and TRBJ2-1; D not resolved. CDR3 size: 14 residues. V dropped 2 bases and J dropped 8 bases, with 16 bases sitting between them. Per germline, CDR1 GTSNPN and CDR2 SVGIG (reference sequence). CDR3 in amino acids: CAWSPKKGWDEQFF. CDR3 coding DNA: TGTGCCTGGAGTCCAAAGAAGGGCTGGGATGAGCAGTTCTTC. Variable domain in full (rest from reference TRBV30 and TRBJ2-1): SQTIHQWPATLVQPVGSPLSLECTVEGTSNPNLYWYRQAAGRGLQLLFYSVGIGQISSEVPQNLSASRPQDRQFILSSKKLLLSDSGFYLCAWSPKKGWDEQFFGPGTRLTVL.

This chain connects TRBV2 to TRBJ1-4, with D possibly TRBD1 on 5 matching bases. The CDR3 covers 14 residues. The germline CDR1 and CDR2 sequences are SNHLY and FYNNEI. Trimming pared 8 bases from V and 5 bases from J, leaving 15 bases between. The CDR3 nucleotides are TGTGCCAGCCTTGGGACGGCTGGAAATGAAAAACTGTTTTTT. Its protein is CASLGTAGNEKLFF.

The chain recombines TRBV29-1 with TRBJ1-2, with D possibly matching TRBD1 (5 bases). Trimming pared 1 base from V and 4 bases from J, leaving 16 bases between. The CDR3 covers 15 residues. Germline CDR1 and CDR2: SQVTM and ANQGSEA. In DNA, the CDR3 is TGCAGCGTTGAAGGTCACCGGGACCTTAGCTATGGCTACACCTTC. Protein product: CSVEGHRDLSYGYTF.

The chain carries TRBV4-1 and TRBJ2-3, with D maybe TRBD1 (6 bases). Germline CDR1 MGHRA, CDR2 YSYEKL. Trimming removed 0 bases at V and 2 bases at J, with 18 bases between. This CDR3 is 18 amino acids long. CDR3 loop: CASSQEPGQPYTTDTQYF. CDR3 in DNA: TGCGCCAGCAGCCAAGAGCCCGGACAGCCTTACACCACAGATACGCAGTATTTT.

The V gene is TRBV9, the J gene TRBJ1-4, with TRBD1 matching 10 bases. Germline-derived CDR1 and CDR2 are SGDLS and YYNGEE. J lost 7 bases, V lost 4 bases, and 4 bases had no gene match. This CDR3 comprises 14 residues. Written as DNA, the CDR3 is TGTGCCAGCAGCAAGACAGGGGGCGGTGAAAAACTGTTTTTT. Protein product: CASSKTGGGEKLFF.

As DNA, the CDR3 is TGCGCCAGCAGGCCGGGACCCCGGGGGGAGACCCAGTACTTC. It is translated as CASRPGPRGETQYF. This chain uses TRBV10-2 with TRBJ2-5, with D possibly TRBD2 on 6 matching bases. The CDR3 is 14 amino acids. Trimming took off 6 bases at V and 5 bases at J, with 16 bases between the two ends. Looked up from germline, CDR1 is WSHSY and CDR2 is SAAADI.

This clone was recorded only once. V and J are TRBV5-4 and TRBJ1-1, with 9 positions matching TRBD1. V shed 3 bases, J shed 11 bases, and the junction held 8 bases outside the gene matches. Germline V lookup: CDR1 SGHNT, CDR2 YYREEE (reference sequence). This CDR3 spans 13 amino acids. In DNA, the CDR3 is TGTGCCAGCAGCTCCCCCTCCGGGACAGGGGCTTTCTTT. Translated, it gives CASSSPSGTGAFF. Drawing the rest from reference TRBV5-4 and TRBJ1-1, the complete variable domain is ETGVTQSPTHLIKTRGQQVTLRCSSQSGHNTVSWYQQALGQGPQFIFQYYREEENGRGNFPPRFSGLQFPNYSSELNVNALELDDSALYLCASSSPSGTGAFFGQGTRLTVV.

This chain joins TRBV11-2 and TRBJ1-4, with 8 bases that match TRBD1. Per the germline V gene, CDR1 is SGHAT and CDR2 is FQNNGV. J lost 3 bases, V lost 5 bases, and 8 bases had no gene match. The CDR3 length is 16 residues. The CDR3 coding sequence is TGTGCCAGCAGCCGGGGGACAGGTTTTGCTAATGAAAAACTGTTTTTT. Amino acid sequence: CASSRGTGFANEKLFF.

The sample holds a few counts of this clone. V is TRBV5-1 and J is TRBJ2-7; possibly TRBD1 for D (6 bases). V lost 6 bases to trimming and J lost 5 bases, with 18 bases between them. The CDR3 spans 14 residues. Germline assignment: CDR1 SGHRS and CDR2 YFSETQ. CDR3 protein: CASTKKPRQDEQYF. The CDR3 coding sequence is TGCGCCAGCACCAAAAAGCCCCGACAGGACGAGCAGTACTTC. The variable domain in full, completed from reference TRBV5-1 and TRBJ2-7, reads KAGVTQTPRYLIKTRGQQVTLSCSPISGHRSVSWYQQTPGQGLQFLFEYFSETQRNKGNFPGRFSGRQFSNSRSEMNVSTLELGDSALYLCASTKKPRQDEQYFGPGTRLTVT.

V and J are TRBV2 and TRBJ1-2, with a possible D match to TRBD1 (5 bases). Germline V gene sequence: CDR1 SNHLY, CDR2 FYNNEI. The V and J ends lost 7 bases and 8 bases respectively, with 17 bases between them. The CDR3 sequence is 13 residues long. The CDR3 loop reads CASTSQAGRGYTF. The CDR3 DNA reads as TGTGCCAGCACCTCCCAGGCAGGGAGAGGCTACACCTTC.

J is TRBJ2-3 and V is TRBV19; 8 bases agree with TRBD1. The V segment lost 5 bases and the J segment 2 bases; nucleotides outside the gene matches: 6. The CDR3 is 15 residues long. CDR1 and CDR2 (germline): LNHDA, SQIVND (reference sequence). CDR3 in DNA: TGTGCCAGTAGTGTGACAGGGGCGTACACAGATACGCAGTATTTT. Its protein product is CASSVTGAYTDTQYF.

The rearrangement uses TRBV18 and TRBJ1-4; D is perhaps TRBD1 (5 bases). This CDR3 comprises 15 residues. The V end was cut by 3 bases, the J end by 0 bases, with 8 bases between. In germline, CDR1 is KGHSH, CDR2 LQKENI. CDR3 sequence: CASSPDRATNEKLFF. CDR3 DNA: TGTGCCAGCTCACCCGACAGAGCAACTAATGAAAAACTGTTTTTT.

The chain employs TRBV19 and TRBJ1-5; TRBD1 agrees at 7 bases. Germline V CDR1 and CDR2: LNHDA, SQIVND (reference sequence). CDR3 size: 15 residues. V shed 0 bases and J 5 bases; nucleotides not matched to a gene: 4. The CDR3 loop reads CASSIDLRGHQPQHF. In DNA form, the CDR3 reads TGTGCCAGTAGTATAGATTTGAGGGGGCATCAGCCCCAGCATTTT.

The chain is built from TRBV4-1 and TRBJ1-3; D may be TRBD1 (5 bases). The CDR3 length is 13 residues. Trimming removed 2 bases at V and 4 bases at J, with 6 bases between. Germline V gene data show CDR1 as MGHRA and CDR2 as YSYEKL. CDR3 residues: CASSQWGGNTIYF. The CDR3 DNA sequence: TGCGCCAGCAGCCAATGGGGGGGAAACACCATATATTTT.

This clone was recorded once. This chain links TRBV16 with TRBJ2-1, with TRBD2 matching over 12 bases. Trimming cost V 5 bases and J 3 bases; bases outside gene matches: 2. The CDR3 runs to 15 residues. The V gene's germline CDR1 is KGHSY and CDR2 FQNENV. CDR3 sequence: CASSLLAGGYNEQFF. The CDR3 DNA reads TGTGCCAGCAGCTTACTAGCGGGGGGCTACAATGAGCAGTTCTTC.

The rearrangement uses TRBV18 and TRBJ2-7, with 7 bases that match TRBD1. Trimming cost V 3 bases and J 5 bases; bases outside gene matches: 7. The CDR3 is made up of 14 amino acids. Germline CDR1 reads KGHSH; CDR2 reads LQKENI. CDR3 DNA: TGTGCCAGCTCACCTGACAGGGTTCAGAACGAGCAGTACTTC. The encoded protein is CASSPDRVQNEQYF.

The chain employs TRBV19 and TRBJ2-2; 11 bases fit TRBD2. This CDR3 has 18 amino acids. The J segment lost 4 bases and the V segment lost 5 bases, leaving 12 bases of the junction unmatched. Germline assignment: CDR1 LNHDA and CDR2 SQIVND (reference sequence). In nucleotides, the CDR3 is TGTGCCAGTAGTCTTATTTTAGCGGGGGGGCCCAGCACCGGGGAGCTGTTTTTT. It is translated as CASSLILAGGPSTGELFF.